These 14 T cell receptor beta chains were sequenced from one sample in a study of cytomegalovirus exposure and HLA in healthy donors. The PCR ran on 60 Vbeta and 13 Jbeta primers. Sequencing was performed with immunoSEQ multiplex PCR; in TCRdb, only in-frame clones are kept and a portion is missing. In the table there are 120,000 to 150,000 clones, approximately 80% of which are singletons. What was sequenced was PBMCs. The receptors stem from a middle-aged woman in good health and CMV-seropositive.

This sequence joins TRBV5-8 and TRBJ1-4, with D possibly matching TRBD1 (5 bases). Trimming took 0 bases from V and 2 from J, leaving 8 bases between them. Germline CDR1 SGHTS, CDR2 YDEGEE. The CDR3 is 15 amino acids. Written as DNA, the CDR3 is TGTGCCAGCAGCTTGGGCTCAGGGACTAATGAAAAACTGTTTTTT. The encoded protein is CASSLGSGTNEKLFF.

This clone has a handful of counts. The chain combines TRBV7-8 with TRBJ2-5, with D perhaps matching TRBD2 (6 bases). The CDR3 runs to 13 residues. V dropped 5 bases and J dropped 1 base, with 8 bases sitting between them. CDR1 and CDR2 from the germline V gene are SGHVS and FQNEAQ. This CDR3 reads CASSRRVQETQYF. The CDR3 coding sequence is TGTGCCAGCAGCCGGAGGGTCCAAGAGACCCAGTACTTC.

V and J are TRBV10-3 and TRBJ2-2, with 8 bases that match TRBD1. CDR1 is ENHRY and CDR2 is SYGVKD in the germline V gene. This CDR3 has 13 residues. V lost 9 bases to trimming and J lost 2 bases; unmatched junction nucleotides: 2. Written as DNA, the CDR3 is TGTGCCATTGACAGGGGAAACACCGGGGAGCTGTTTTTT. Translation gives CAIDRGNTGELFF.

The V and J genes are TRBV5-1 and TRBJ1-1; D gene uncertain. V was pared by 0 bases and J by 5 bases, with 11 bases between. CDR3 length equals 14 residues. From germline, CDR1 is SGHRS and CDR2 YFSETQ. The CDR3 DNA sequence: TGCGCCAGCAGCTTGGCGACAATTGGGACTGAAGCTTTCTTT. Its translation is CASSLATIGTEAFF.

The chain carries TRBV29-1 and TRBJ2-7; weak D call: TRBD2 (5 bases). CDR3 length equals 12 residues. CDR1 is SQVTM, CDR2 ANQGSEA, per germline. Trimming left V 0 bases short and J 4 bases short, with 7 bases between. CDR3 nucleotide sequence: TGCAGCGTTGAAGACGGGGATTACGAGCAGTACTTC. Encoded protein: CSVEDGDYEQYF.

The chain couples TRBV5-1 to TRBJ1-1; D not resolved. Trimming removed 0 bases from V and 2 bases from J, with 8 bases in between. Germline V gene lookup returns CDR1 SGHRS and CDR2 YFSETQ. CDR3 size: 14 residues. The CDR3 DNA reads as TGCGCCAGCAGCTTGGATCCAGGTAACACTGAAGCTTTCTTT. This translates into CASSLDPGNTEAFF.

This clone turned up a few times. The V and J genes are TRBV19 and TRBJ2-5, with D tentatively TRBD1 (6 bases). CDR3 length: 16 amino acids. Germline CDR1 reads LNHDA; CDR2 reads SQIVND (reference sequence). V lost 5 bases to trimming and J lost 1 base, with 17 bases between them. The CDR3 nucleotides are TGTGCCAGTAGTCTACACCTCCGACAGGTCCAAGAGACCCAGTACTTC. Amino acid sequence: CASSLHLRQVQETQYF.

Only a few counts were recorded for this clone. As DNA, the CDR3 is TGTGCCAGCAGCTACGGGACTAGCGTCCGTTCCTACGAGCAGTACTTC. It specifies CASSYGTSVRSYEQYF. The V call is TRBV7-2, the J call TRBJ2-7; 10 bases are shared with TRBD2. The V gene end was trimmed by 4 bases and the J gene end by 1 base; junction bases not matched to a gene: 7. Germline-derived CDR1 and CDR2 are SGHTA and FQGNSA. This CDR3 comprises 16 residues.

Here the CDR3 reads CASSLADREEKLFF. In DNA form, the CDR3 reads TGTGCCAGCAGCTTAGCCGACAGGGAAGAAAAACTGTTTTTT. The rearrangement joins TRBV7-9 to TRBJ1-4; 7 nucleotides agree with TRBD1. The CDR3 covers 14 residues. Germline V lookup: CDR1 SEHNR, CDR2 FQNEAQ (reference sequence). V trimming: 0 bases; J trimming: 8 bases; junction bases outside the gene matches: 3. The full variable domain, completed using reference TRBV7-9 and TRBJ1-4, is DTGVSQNPRHKITKRGQNVTFRCDPISEHNRLYWYRQTLGQGPEFLTYFQNEAQLEKSRLLSDRFSAERPKGSFSTLEIQRTEQGDSAMYLCASSLADREEKLFFGSGTQLSVL.

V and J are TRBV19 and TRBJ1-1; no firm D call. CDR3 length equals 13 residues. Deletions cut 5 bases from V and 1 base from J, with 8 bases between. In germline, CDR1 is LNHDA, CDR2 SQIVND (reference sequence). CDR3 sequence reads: CASSEQKNTEAFF. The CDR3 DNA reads TGTGCCAGTAGTGAACAGAAGAACACTGAAGCTTTCTTT.

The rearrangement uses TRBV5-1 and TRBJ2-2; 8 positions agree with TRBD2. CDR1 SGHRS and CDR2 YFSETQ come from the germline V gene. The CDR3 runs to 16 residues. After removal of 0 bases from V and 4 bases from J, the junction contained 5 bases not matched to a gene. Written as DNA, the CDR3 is TGCGCCAGCAGCTTGGGGCACGCGGGGGGCACCGGGGAGCTGTTTTTT. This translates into CASSLGHAGGTGELFF.

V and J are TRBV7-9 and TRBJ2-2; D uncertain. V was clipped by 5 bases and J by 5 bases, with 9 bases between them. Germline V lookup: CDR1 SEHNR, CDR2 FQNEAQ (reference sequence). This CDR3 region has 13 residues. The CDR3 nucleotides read TGTGCCAGCAGCCTGCCACAGACCGGGGAGCTGTTTTTT. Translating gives CASSLPQTGELFF.

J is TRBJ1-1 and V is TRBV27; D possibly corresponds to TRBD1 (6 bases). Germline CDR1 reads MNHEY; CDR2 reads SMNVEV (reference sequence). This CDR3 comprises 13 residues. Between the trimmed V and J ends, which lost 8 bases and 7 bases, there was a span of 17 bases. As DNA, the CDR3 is TGTGCCAGCGGAAAGGGGGTTTGGGGTGAAGCTTTCTTT. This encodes CASGKGVWGEAFF.

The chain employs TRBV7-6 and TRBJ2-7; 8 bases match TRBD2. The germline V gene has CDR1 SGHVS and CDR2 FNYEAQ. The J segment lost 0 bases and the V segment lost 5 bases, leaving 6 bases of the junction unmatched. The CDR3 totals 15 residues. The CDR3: CASSQLAERSYEQYF. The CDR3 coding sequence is TGTGCCAGCAGCCAACTAGCGGAGCGCTCCTACGAGCAGTACTTC.